The 30 T cell receptor beta chains given below trace back to one sample, sequenced in a study of cytomegalovirus exposure and HLA in healthy donors. PCR primers comprised 60 Vbeta and 13 Jbeta primers. Clones were read by immunoSEQ multiplex PCR, and TCRdb kept only the in-frame ones, dropping some. Of over 200,000 clones in the sample, about three quarters were seen once. Sequencing was performed on PBMCs. These receptors all stem from a woman in her sixties in good health and CMV-seropositive.

CDR3 loop: CASSLATVQGLETGELFF. The DNA for the CDR3 is TGCGCCAGCAGCTTGGCCACGGTACAGGGACTAGAGACTGGGGAGCTGTTTTTT. The gene calls are TRBV5-1 and TRBJ2-2, with TRBD2 matching over 8 bases. The CDR3 runs to 18 residues. The germline V gene encodes CDR1 SGHRS and CDR2 YFSETQ. V dropped 0 bases and J dropped 8; count of bases not matched to a gene: 15.

The genes are TRBV28 and TRBJ1-5; 9 bases are shared with TRBD1. This CDR3 has 17 residues. Germline lookup yields CDR1 MDHEN and CDR2 SYDVKM. V shed 3 bases and J 6 bases; nucleotides not matched to a gene: 12. CDR3 loop: CASSLGNPGQGRQPQHF. CDR3 DNA sequence: TGTGCCAGCAGTTTGGGCAACCCTGGACAGGGGCGTCAGCCCCAGCATTTT.

The gene calls are TRBV27 and TRBJ2-7, with D perhaps TRBD2 (6 bases). CDR3 length equals 13 residues. The V end was cut by 6 bases, the J end by 2 bases, with 11 bases between. Germline V CDR1 and CDR2: MNHEY, SMNVEV (reference sequence). CDR3 sequence reads: CASSLIAAYEQYF. The CDR3, as DNA: TGTGCCAGCAGCTTAATAGCGGCCTACGAGCAGTACTTC.

The chain has TRBV15 and TRBJ2-7; D gene ambiguous. The ends were cut back, 0 bases at V and 3 bases at J, with 9 bases in the middle. The CDR3 runs 14 residues. Germline V CDR1 and CDR2: LNHNV, YYDKDF (reference sequence). As DNA, the CDR3 is TGTGCCACCAGCAGAGATAGGAGCAGCTACGAGCAGTACTTC. This gives the protein CATSRDRSSYEQYF.

This clone was seen only once. The V call is TRBV15, the J call TRBJ1-1, with no clear D. Germline V gene data show CDR1 as LNHNV and CDR2 as YYDKDF (reference sequence). The ends were cut back, 5 bases at V and 0 bases at J, with 16 bases in the middle. The CDR3 is made up of 16 amino acids. CDR3 protein: CATSAEGSELNTEAFF. The CDR3 nucleotides read TGTGCCACCAGCGCCGAGGGTTCAGAATTGAACACTGAAGCTTTCTTT.

With regard to this clone: The sample has other DNA sequences that encode this CDR3 too. The gene calls are TRBV5-1 and TRBJ1-2; 7 bases match TRBD1. After removal of 5 bases from V and 2 bases from J, the junction contained 3 bases not matched to a gene. The length of the CDR3 is 13 residues. Germline V gene data show CDR1 as SGHRS and CDR2 as YFSETQ. The CDR3 sequence is CASSLGQNYGYTF. The CDR3 nucleotides read TGCGCCAGCAGTCTGGGACAGAACTATGGCTACACCTTC.

The V call is TRBV18, the J call TRBJ1-1; the D gene is possibly TRBD1 (5 bases). Germline-derived CDR1 and CDR2 are KGHSH and LQKENI. This CDR3 region has 13 residues. Trimming left V 3 bases short and J 4 bases short, with 9 bases between. CDR3 DNA sequence: TGTGCCAGCTCACCGGGACTTACCACTGAAGCTTTCTTT. Protein: CASSPGLTTEAFF.

This clone occurred once. This chain joins TRBV5-1 and TRBJ2-7, with D tentatively TRBD1 (6 bases). This CDR3 is built from 14 residues. Germline CDR1 is SGHRS and CDR2 is YFSETQ. Trimming stripped 4 bases from V and 5 bases from J, with 16 bases between. In nucleotides, the CDR3 is TGCGCCAGCAGCATGGGGGCCTCTATTAACGAGCAGTACTTC. Protein product: CASSMGASINEQYF.

The rearrangement joins TRBV2 to TRBJ2-1; D is possibly TRBD2 (7 bases). Germline values: CDR1 SNHLY, CDR2 FYNNEI. CDR3 length: 16 amino acids. Trimming took off 11 bases at V and 1 base at J, with 21 bases between the two ends. CDR3 sequence reads: CAPGGTPGRSYNEQFF. For the CDR3, the DNA is TGTGCCCCCGGGGGGACACCGGGAAGGTCCTACAATGAGCAGTTCTTC. The full variable domain, in which reference TRBV2 and TRBJ2-1 provide the parts outside the CDR3, is EPEVTQTPSHQVTQMGQEVILRCVPISNHLYFYWYRQILGQKVEFLVSFYNNEISEKSEIFDDQFSVERPDGSNFTLKIRSTKLEDSAMYFCAPGGTPGRSYNEQFFGPGTRLTVL.

This sequence joins TRBV5-1 and TRBJ2-2, with TRBD1 matching 8 bases. This CDR3 comprises 15 residues. Germline CDR1 and CDR2: SGHRS and YFSETQ. V was pared by 2 bases and J by 2 bases, with 2 bases of the junction left unmatched. DNA for the CDR3: TGCGCCAGCAGCTTTGGACAGGGAAACACCGGGGAGCTGTTTTTT. Residues: CASSFGQGNTGELFF.

This chain joins TRBV10-3 and TRBJ2-6, with 8 bases identical to TRBD1. The CDR3 runs to 18 residues. Germline CDR1 and CDR2: ENHRY and SYGVKD. J lost 3 bases, V lost 3 bases, and 10 bases had no gene match. The CDR3 reads CAISDQQGGLYGANVLTF. The CDR3 DNA follows: TGTGCCATCAGTGACCAACAGGGGGGTTTGTATGGGGCCAACGTCCTGACTTTC.

This chain connects TRBV7-9 to TRBJ1-6; unclear D gene. Trimming removed 4 bases from V and 10 bases from J, with 14 bases in between. The CDR3 loop spans 14 amino acids. Germline-derived CDR1 and CDR2 are SEHNR and FQNEAQ (reference sequence). This CDR3 is CASSSGMLDSPLHF. In nucleotides, the CDR3 is TGTGCCAGCAGCTCGGGGATGCTTGACTCACCCCTCCACTTT. The entire variable domain, with the rest obtained from reference TRBV7-9 and TRBJ1-6, is as follows: DTGVSQNPRHKITKRGQNVTFRCDPISEHNRLYWYRQTLGQGPEFLTYFQNEAQLEKSRLLSDRFSAERPKGSFSTLEIQRTEQGDSAMYLCASSSGMLDSPLHFGNGTRLTVT.

V is TRBV7-8 and J is TRBJ2-7; a weak D match, TRBD1 (6 bases). Germline CDR1 reads SGHVS; CDR2 reads FQNEAQ. V lost 1 base to trimming and J lost 6 bases, with 19 bases between them. The CDR3 length is 16 residues. The CDR3 coding sequence is TGTGCCAGCAGCTTAGGACAGGACCTAATCGCGGGCGAGCAGTACTTC. Translated, it gives CASSLGQDLIAGEQYF.

V and J are TRBV5-1 and TRBJ2-5, with D possibly being TRBD1 (6 bases). CDR3 size: 14 residues. Trimming removed 1 base at V and 4 bases at J, with 11 bases between. From germline, CDR1 is SGHRS and CDR2 YFSETQ. DNA of the CDR3: TGCGCCAGCAGCTTGTGGGGGCAGGGAGAGACCCAGTACTTC. Protein sequence: CASSLWGQGETQYF.

There are a few counts of this clone. CDR3 protein: CASSSQPGQGIDTQYF. DNA of the CDR3: TGTGCCAGCAGCTCACAACCGGGACAGGGGATAGATACGCAGTATTTT. J is TRBJ2-3 and V is TRBV7-3; 10 positions match TRBD1. Germline CDR1 reads SGHTA; CDR2 reads FQGTGA. This CDR3 is 16 amino acids long. V was clipped by 4 bases and J by 5 bases; unmatched bases: 9.

This clone was seen just once. This chain connects TRBV28 to TRBJ1-4, with D uncertain. The V and J ends lost 3 bases and 3 bases respectively, with 8 bases between them. The germline gives CDR1 MDHEN, CDR2 SYDVKM. The length of the CDR3 is 14 residues. The CDR3 spells CASSLWRANEKLFF. In nucleotides, the CDR3 is TGTGCCAGCAGTTTGTGGAGGGCTAATGAAAAACTGTTTTTT.

The V call is TRBV27, the J call TRBJ2-4; the D gene is possibly TRBD2 (5 bases). Germline-derived CDR1 and CDR2 are MNHEY and SMNVEV (reference sequence). CDR3 length: 14 residues. Trimming left V 4 bases short and J 6 bases short, with 13 bases between. The CDR3 DNA is TGTGCCAGCAGTTCATCCGCCACTAGAAACATTCAGTACTTC. Amino acids: CASSSSATRNIQYF.

V usage is TRBV9 and J usage is TRBJ1-1; TRBD1 matches at 8 bases. Germline V gives CDR1 SGDLS, CDR2 YYNGEE. The J segment lost 4 bases and the V segment lost 2 bases, leaving 4 bases of the junction unmatched. CDR3 length: 14 amino acids. This CDR3 reads CASSVTGGSTEAFF. CDR3 nucleotide sequence: TGTGCCAGCAGCGTTACAGGGGGGAGCACTGAAGCTTTCTTT. Combining the CDR3 with reference TRBV9 and TRBJ1-1 gives the whole variable domain DSGVTQTPKHLITATGQRVTLRCSPRSGDLSVYWYQQSLDQGLQFLIQYYNGEERAKGNILERFSAQQFPDLHSELNLSSLELGDSALYFCASSVTGGSTEAFFGQGTRLTVV.

The rearrangement uses TRBV6-1 and TRBJ2-7; D ambiguous. CDR1 MNHNS and CDR2 SASEGT come from the germline V gene. The V end lost 7 bases, the J end lost 1 base, and 8 bases lay between the germline ends. The CDR3 sequence is 12 residues long. CDR3 bases: TGTGCCAGCACTAGTGATTCCTACGAGCAGTACTTC. This gives the protein CASTSDSYEQYF.

V is TRBV28 and J is TRBJ1-1, with unresolved D. Germline CDR1 and CDR2: MDHEN and SYDVKM. CDR3 length: 13 residues. V was trimmed by 6 bases and J by 0 bases, leaving 8 bases between them. CDR3 amino acids: CASRTPMNTEAFF. CDR3 in DNA: TGTGCCAGCAGGACTCCCATGAACACTGAAGCTTTCTTT. The variable domain in full, with the rest retrieved from reference TRBV28 and TRBJ1-1, is DVKVTQSSRYLVKRTGEKVFLECVQDMDHENMFWYRQDPGLGLRLIYFSYDVKMKEKGDIPEGYSVSREKKERFSLILESASTNQTSMYLCASRTPMNTEAFFGQGTRLTVV.

This sequence joins TRBV6-1 and TRBJ1-6; the D gene is possibly TRBD1 (6 bases). This CDR3 is built from 15 residues. With 1 base removed from V and 8 bases from J, the gap between germline ends came to 12 bases. Germline V gene data show CDR1 as MNHNS and CDR2 as SASEGT. The CDR3 is CASSEVRGAHSPLHF. In nucleotides, the CDR3 is TGTGCCAGCAGTGAAGTGCGGGGGGCCCATTCACCCCTCCACTTT.

The chain recombines TRBV9 with TRBJ1-2; 8 positions match TRBD1. CDR3 length: 14 residues. V was clipped by 4 bases and J by 1 base; unmatched bases: 3. CDR1 and CDR2 from the germline V gene are SGDLS and YYNGEE. The CDR3 DNA is TGTGCCAGCAGCTCTGGACAGGGTAACTATGGCTACACCTTC. Its translation: CASSSGQGNYGYTF. The full variable domain, with the rest looked up from reference TRBV9 and TRBJ1-2, is DSGVTQTPKHLITATGQRVTLRCSPRSGDLSVYWYQQSLDQGLQFLIQYYNGEERAKGNILERFSAQQFPDLHSELNLSSLELGDSALYFCASSSGQGNYGYTFGSGTRLTVV.

This clone was recorded only once. V and J are TRBV30 and TRBJ2-2, with a possible D match to TRBD1 (5 bases). CDR1 and CDR2 (germline): GTSNPN, SVGIG (reference sequence). The CDR3 loop spans 14 amino acids. Between the trimmed V and J ends, which lost 3 bases and 3 bases, there was a span of 11 bases. In DNA form, the CDR3 reads TGTGCCTGGAGGGTAGGGGTGGACACCGGGGAGCTGTTTTTT. Amino acids: CAWRVGVDTGELFF.

A single count supports this clone. The chain is built from TRBV12-5 and TRBJ2-5, with D possibly being TRBD1 (6 bases). The CDR3 contains 14 residues. Germline V lookup: CDR1 LGHNT, CDR2 FRNRAP. Trimming cost V 6 bases and J 4 bases, with 15 bases left between them. DNA of the CDR3: TGTGCTAGTGGGGATCCCGTCAGGGGAGAGACCCAGTACTTC. Amino acids: CASGDPVRGETQYF. Filled out from reference TRBV12-5 and TRBJ2-5, the complete variable domain reads DARVTQTPRHKVTEMGQEVTMRCQPILGHNTVFWYRQTMMQGLELLAYFRNRAPLDDSGMPKDRFSAEMPDATLATLKIQPSEPRDSAVYFCASGDPVRGETQYFGPGTRLLVL.

CDR3 nucleotide sequence: TGTGCCAGTGGAGTTAACGATAATTCACCCCTCCACTTT. Protein product: CASGVNDNSPLHF. The chain uses TRBV18 and TRBJ1-6; D call uncertain. The CDR3 loop spans 13 amino acids. Germline lookup yields CDR1 KGHSH and CDR2 LQKENI. The germline V and J ends were trimmed by 9 bases and 5 bases, with 11 bases remaining between them. Complete variable domain (other parts from reference TRBV18 and TRBJ1-6): NAGVMQNPRHLVRRRGQEARLRCSPMKGHSHVYWYRQLPEEGLKFMVYLQKENIIDESGMPKERFSAEFPKEGPSILRIQQVVRGDSAAYFCASGVNDNSPLHFGNGTRLTVT.

The chain couples TRBV19 to TRBJ2-7, with D unresolved. The CDR3 contains 12 residues. V was pared by 5 bases and J by 2 bases, with 7 bases between. Germline V lookup: CDR1 LNHDA, CDR2 SQIVND (reference sequence). The CDR3 bases are TGTGCCAGTAGTCCTTCAGCCTACGAGCAGTACTTC. Protein: CASSPSAYEQYF. The full variable domain, with the rest looked up from reference TRBV19 and TRBJ2-7, is DGGITQSPKYLFRKEGQNVTLSCEQNLNHDAMYWYRQDPGQGLRLIYYSQIVNDFQKGDIAEGYSVSREKKESFPLTVTSAQKNPTAFYLCASSPSAYEQYFGPGTRLTVT.

The rearrangement joins TRBV5-5 to TRBJ2-7; TRBD2 matches 7 bases. CDR1 and CDR2 (germline): SGHKS, YYEKEE (reference sequence). This CDR3 region has 14 residues. After removal of 0 bases from V and 2 bases from J, the junction contained 2 bases not matched to a gene. CDR3 protein: CASSLAGRAYEQYF. The CDR3 DNA reads as TGTGCCAGCAGCTTGGCAGGGAGGGCCTACGAGCAGTACTTC.

J is TRBJ2-2 and V is TRBV7-2; 8 nucleotides match TRBD1. The CDR3 totals 16 residues. V shed 2 bases and J 4 bases; nucleotides not matched to a gene: 6. In germline, CDR1 is SGHTA, CDR2 FQGNSA. CDR3: CASSLYGQGITGELFF. CDR3 DNA: TGTGCCAGCAGCTTATACGGACAGGGCATCACCGGGGAGCTGTTTTTT.

This rearrangement joins TRBV4-1 to TRBJ2-5; 7 bases match TRBD1. V gave up 3 bases and J gave up 2 bases; unmatched junction bases: 6. The CDR3 is made up of 15 amino acids. Germline assignment: CDR1 MGHRA and CDR2 YSYEKL. The CDR3 spells CASSHQPGQQETQYF. The CDR3 nucleotides are TGCGCCAGCAGCCATCAACCGGGACAGCAAGAGACCCAGTACTTC.

On this clone: At one end, the junction sequence differs from germline, possibly due to a read error. The chain links TRBV5-4 to TRBJ2-7, with 8 nucleotides matching TRBD1. The CDR3 contains 17 residues. Germline CDR1 and CDR2: SGHNT and YYREEE (reference sequence). The CDR3 coding sequence is TGTGCCAGCAGCTTACGGGTGGGACAGGACAGCCTTCCTCTGACGATCTTC. Protein: CASSLRVGQDSLPLTIF.